This T cell receptor beta chain came from a study of cytomegalovirus exposure and HLA in healthy donors (dated by TCRdb to about 2017). Regarding the complete study: According to a later analysis, one platform produced both the roughly 110 validation repertoires and the approximately 600 repertoires of the first cohort. Along with the approximately 600-subject first cohort, a separate validation cohort of over a hundred different subjects was used. The study aimed to test whether signatures of past pathogen exposure could be identified by cataloging public T cell receptors. High-throughput TCR immunosequencing, statistical association of individual TCRs with disease status, and machine learning were combined to predict cytomegalovirus infection status.

Donors formed part of the validation cohort, which comprised 95 to 150 subjects and was distinct from the first cohort of over 500 subjects. To prepare the library, the immunoSEQ multiplex PCR assay was applied. Concerning the study's data processing: A statistical classification framework was developed to diagnose cytomegalovirus status using the catalog of TCR beta chain sequences. Here the immuneACCESS table is served through TCRdb, limited to in-frame sequences with V and J called. Missing clones are a known gap in these copies; in checked studies unresolved V genes cover under half, and the rest lacks a known reason. The D gene and trimming were derived from the DNA, and the V and J assignments and clone size from that table. The sample contains fewer than 150,000 clones, 75% to 90% of them found a single time. The ten largest clones capture around 4.5% of the sample. Concerning this clone: What this receptor recognizes is not known. Base qualities are not provided; no much larger clone lies one nucleotide away.

Study-wide findings and limitations: According to the authors, the approach could potentially be generalized to other disease states and immunological phenotypes. Of the cluster scores, approximately 95% were above 0 in a later analysis, which found that TCRs clustered in the first cohort also tended to co-occur in the approximately 120 validation repertoires. A few of the identified cytomegalovirus-associated TCR beta chains were confirmed in vitro to be specific for cytomegalovirus antigens. In both the original and validation cohorts, the classifier was reported to diagnose cytomegalovirus status with high specificity and sensitivity. While some public TCRs were present in many individuals, most TCR sequences turned up only very rarely across donors. The validation cohort had no HLA typing available for a later analysis, so co-occurrence within that cohort was assessed over all 120 or so repertoires. The study listed approximately 150 TCR beta chains as associated with cytomegalovirus.

The sequencing sample was made of PBMCs. The sequence was collected from a man younger than 35 in good health and CMV-seropositive.

The bases read TGTGCCAGCAGAAGTCCCGGGAGGACTGGGGCCAACGTCCTGACTTTC. Its protein product is CASRSPGRTGANVLTF. The chain is assembled from TRBV5-6 and TRBJ2-6; 7 central nucleotides agree with TRBD2. The germline V gene supplies CDR1 SGHDT and CDR2 YYEEEE. V loses 5 bases at its end and J loses 2 bases; junction bases beyond the gene matches: 7. The CDR3 holds 16 amino acids from the cysteine to the phenylalanine. Only the CDR3 DNA stays, 48 bases, in frame from base 1.